Listed below are T cell receptor beta chains from one sample, sequenced in a study of OX40 agonist ivuxolimab in advanced cancers. Profiled with immunoSEQ multiplex PCR; TCRdb holds only in-frame clones, not every one. The sample carries about 82,000 clones, about 91% recorded once. Sequencing was performed on CD4+ or CD8+ T cells sorted from blood, taken in a trial of the OX40 agonist ivuxolimab. The receptor set was obtained from an adult with an advanced solid tumor such as melanoma, head and neck, liver or kidney cancer. Both conserved end residues are part of each CDR3. D genes are given only for firm matches. Only part of the rows carry a size: once, few, many, or a class if the clone is expanded.

j_call | d_call | clone_size | v_call | cdr3_nt | cdr3_aa
TRBJ2-5 | TRBD2 | . | TRBV30 | TGTGCCTGGAGTGAACTAGCGGGAGGGCGAGCGACCCAGTACTTC | CAWSELAGGRATQYF
TRBJ2-7 | TRBD1 | . | TRBV7-3 | TGTGCCAGCAGCTCAACTACCGGGACAGGGGGGTACGAGCAGTACTTC | CASSSTTGTGGYEQYF
TRBJ1-2 | . | once | TRBV5-6 | TGTGCCAGCAGCCGAGGTGGTCTGGGGTCAGATGGCTACACCTTC | CASSRGGLGSDGYTF
TRBJ2-1 | TRBD2 | . | TRBV27 | TGTGCCAGCAGCCCAGCGGGACGTTCCTACAATGAGCAGTTCTTC | CASSPAGRSYNEQFF
TRBJ2-1 | . | . | TRBV27 | TGTGCCAGCAGTCCCCGCCGCCAGGCCCTGGTGTACAATGAGCAGTTCTTC | CASSPRRQALVYNEQFF
TRBJ2-2 | TRBD1 | . | TRBV5-1 | TGCGCCAGCAGCCCGGGGACAGGAGGTACCACCGGGGAGCTGTTTTTT | CASSPGTGGTTGELFF
TRBJ2-2 | . | . | TRBV18 | TGTGCCAGCTCACCATCCCTAGGGCAGGCAACCGGGGAGCTGTTTTTT | CASSPSLGQATGELFF
TRBJ2-1 | . | . | TRBV19 | TGTGCCAGCCTTGGGGGTGTCGGTGAGCAGTTCTTC | CASLGGVGEQFF
TRBJ1-2 | TRBD1 | few | TRBV29-1 | TGCAGCGCTATGTTCGACAGGGCGGGTGGCTACACCTTC | CSAMFDRAGGYTF
TRBJ2-5 | . | few | TRBV4-3 | TGCGCCAGCAGCCAAGCAAGGGGCAGGGAGACCCAGTACTTC | CASSQARGRETQYF
TRBJ2-7 | . | once | TRBV5-4 | TGTGCCAGCAGCTTGGACTCGGGAAAGCAGTACTTC | CASSLDSGKQYF
TRBJ1-2 | . | . | TRBV7-2 | TGTGCCAGCAGCTTTTATTTGTCCAGGTTTAACTATGGCTACACCTTC | CASSFYLSRFNYGYTF
TRBJ2-7 | . | . | TRBV9 | TGTGCCAGCAGCGTAGCTCCCCGTACTAGCTCCTACGAGCAGTACTTC | CASSVAPRTSSYEQYF
TRBJ2-7 | TRBD1 | . | TRBV7-2 | TGTGCCAGCAGCCCCTACGCAGGGGGAAACGAGCAGTACTTC | CASSPYAGGNEQYF
TRBJ2-6 | . | . | TRBV7-2 | TGTGCCAGCAGCTTAAGGCAGGGCGGAGTAACTGGGGCCAACGTCCTGACTTTC | CASSLRQGGVTGANVLTF
TRBJ2-3 | . | . | TRBV4-3 | TGCGCCAGCAGCCAAGAAGGGGGAAATCCAGATACGCAGTATTTT | CASSQEGGNPDTQYF
TRBJ2-7 | . | . | TRBV16 | TGTGCCAGCAGCGACCCCTGGGGGGCGGAAAAAGGCGACGAGCAGTACTTC | CASSDPWGAEKGDEQYF
TRBJ2-3 | . | . | TRBV7-3 | TGTGCCAGCAGCTTAAGGAGGGTCAGCACAGATACGCAGTATTTT | CASSLRRVSTDTQYF
TRBJ1-2 | . | . | TRBV7-8 | TGTGCCAGCAGCTTAGTACAGGCCTCCTATGGCCACACCTTC | CASSLVQASYGHTF
TRBJ2-5 | TRBD2 | . | TRBV6-1 | TGTGCCAGCAGCAAACTAGCGGGAGGGAGGGAGACCCAGTACTTC | CASSKLAGGRETQYF
TRBJ2-2 | . | . | TRBV5-1 | TGCGCCAGCAGCTTGCTTATAGGGTACACCGGGGAGCTGTTTTTT | CASSLLIGYTGELFF
TRBJ2-1 | TRBD1 | . | TRBV19 | TGTGCCAGTAGTACCCGGACAGGGTTTGGGGTTTCCTACAATGAGCAGTTCTTC | CASSTRTGFGVSYNEQFF
TRBJ2-5 | . | . | TRBV5-1 | TGCGCCAGCAGCTTGGCCTGGGCCCCGGGGGAGACCCAGTACTTC | CASSLAWAPGETQYF
TRBJ2-5 | . | . | TRBV7-2 | TGTGCCAGCAGCTTAGATCTAGCGCCCCAAGAGACCCAGTACTTC | CASSLDLAPQETQYF
TRBJ1-5 | TRBD1 | . | TRBV27 | TGTGCCAGCAGCCCCGGGACAGGGGTCAATCAGCCCCAGCATTTT | CASSPGTGVNQPQHF
TRBJ1-1 | . | . | TRBV29-1 | TGCAGCGGTCGTAGGAACACTGAAGCTTTCTTT | CSGRRNTEAFF
TRBJ2-7 | TRBD1 | . | TRBV19 | TGTGCCACGAGACAGGGGGCAGCATCCGAGCAGTACTTC | CATRQGAASEQYF
TRBJ2-7 | TRBD2 | . | TRBV5-1 | TGCGCCAGCAGCCCGACTAGCGGTTACGAGCAGTACTTC | CASSPTSGYEQYF
TRBJ1-2 | TRBD1 | . | TRBV28 | TGTGCCAGCAGTCAGGGACAGACCCCGGGGGGCTACACCTTC | CASSQGQTPGGYTF
TRBJ1-2 | . | . | TRBV10-3 | TGTGCCATCAGTGAGTCGATCCCTAACTATGGCTACACCTTC | CAISESIPNYGYTF
TRBJ1-5 | . | . | TRBV28 | TGTGCCAGCAGTTTGCGGGGGCCTAGCAATCAGCCCCAGCATTTT | CASSLRGPSNQPQHF
TRBJ2-7 | . | once | TRBV6-5 | TGTGCCAGCAGAGAACGGGACTGGCCCCAGGAGCAGTACTTC | CASRERDWPQEQYF
TRBJ2-1 | TRBD1 | once | TRBV7-6 | TGTGCCAGCAGCTCGACCGGGACAGGGACCTACAATGAGCAGTTCTTC | CASSSTGTGTYNEQFF
TRBJ1-1 | . | few | TRBV18 | TGTGCCAGCTTCTCTTCGGACACTGAAGCTTTCTTT | CASFSSDTEAFF
TRBJ2-5 | . | . | TRBV29-1 | TGCAGCGTTGTAAGGGGAGAGACCCAGTACTTC | CSVVRGETQYF
TRBJ1-2 | TRBD1 | . | TRBV13 | TGTGCCAGCAGCCTGACAGGGGCCGGCGGCTACACCTTC | CASSLTGAGGYTF
TRBJ1-1 | . | once | TRBV5-1 | TGCGCCAGCAGCGGATTCCGGGAGCAGAACACTGAAGCTTTCTTT | CASSGFREQNTEAFF
TRBJ2-1 | TRBD2 | . | TRBV28 | TGTGCCAGCGGGAGTGGGCTAGCGGGTAAGTACAATGAGCAGTTCTTC | CASGSGLAGKYNEQFF
TRBJ2-1 | TRBD2 | once | TRBV18 | TGTGCCAGCTCTCCCTGGGAGGGCTTGTATGAGCAGTTCTTC | CASSPWEGLYEQFF
TRBJ2-3 | . | . | TRBV5-4 | TGTGCCAGCAGCGGCGCGGAATGGACAGATACGCAGTATTTT | CASSGAEWTDTQYF
TRBJ2-5 | TRBD2 | . | TRBV19 | TGTGCCAGTAGTATCAGGGACGGGGGGTCGGAGACCCAGTACTTC | CASSIRDGGSETQYF
TRBJ1-3 | . | . | TRBV4-3 | TGCGCCAGCAGCCAAGAAATGGTGGCCTCTGGAAACACCATATATTTT | CASSQEMVASGNTIYF
TRBJ1-2 | . | few | TRBV7-2 | TGTGCCAGCAGCTTGGATCGGGGCGGCTACACCTTC | CASSLDRGGYTF
TRBJ1-2 | . | . | TRBV19 | TGTGCCAGTAGTATTCGGACTGCCTACTATGGCTACACCTTC | CASSIRTAYYGYTF
TRBJ1-5 | . | . | TRBV6-5 | TGTGCCAGCAGGAATACAGGGAACAATCAGCCCCAGCATTTT | CASRNTGNNQPQHF